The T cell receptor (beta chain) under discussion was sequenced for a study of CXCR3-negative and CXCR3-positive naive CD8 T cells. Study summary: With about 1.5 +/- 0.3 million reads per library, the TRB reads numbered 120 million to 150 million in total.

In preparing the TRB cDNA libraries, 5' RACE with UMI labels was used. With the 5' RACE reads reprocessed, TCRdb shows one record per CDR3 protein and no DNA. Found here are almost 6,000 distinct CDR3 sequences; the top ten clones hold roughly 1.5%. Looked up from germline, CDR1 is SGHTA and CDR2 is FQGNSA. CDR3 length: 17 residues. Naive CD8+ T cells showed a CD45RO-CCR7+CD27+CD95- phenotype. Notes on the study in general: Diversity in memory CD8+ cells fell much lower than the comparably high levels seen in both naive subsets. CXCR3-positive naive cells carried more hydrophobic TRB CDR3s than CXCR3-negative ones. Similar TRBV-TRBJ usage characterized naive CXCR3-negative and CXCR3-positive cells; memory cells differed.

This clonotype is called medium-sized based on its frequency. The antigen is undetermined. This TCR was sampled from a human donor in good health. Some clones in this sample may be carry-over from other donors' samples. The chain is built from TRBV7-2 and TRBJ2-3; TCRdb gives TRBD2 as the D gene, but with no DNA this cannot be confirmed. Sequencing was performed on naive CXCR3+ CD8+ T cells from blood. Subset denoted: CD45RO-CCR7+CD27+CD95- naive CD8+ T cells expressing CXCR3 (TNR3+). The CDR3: CASSFSGRAIGTDTQYF.